This is a list of T cell receptor beta chains from one sample in a study of post-analysis software for immune sequencing data. MiXCR, applied by TCRdb to the PCR reads, yields one record per CDR3 protein. The table has some 700,000 distinct CDR3 sequences, around 64% seen once. Sequencing input: blood. The receptors were sampled from a girl aged 2 to 10 with multiple sclerosis. Each CDR3 is given with its conserved first and last residue. Each record gives: J gene, clone size, V gene, D gene, CDR3 DNA, CDR3 protein. A D gene is named only where the DNA matches it firmly. Clone size is given for some rows only: seen once, a few or many times, or a class if the clone is expanded.

j_call: TRBJ1-5
clone_size: .
v_call: TRBV12-3/TRBV12-4
d_call: .
cdr3_nt: TGTGCCAGCAGTTTTGAAGTCGGACCTTTTATTTATCAGCCCCAGCATTTT
cdr3_aa: CASSFEVGPFIYQPQHF

j_call: TRBJ2-2
clone_size: .
v_call: TRBV12-3/TRBV12-4
d_call: .
cdr3_nt: TGTGCCACGTTGACAGGGGAGGGCACCGGGGAGCTGTTTTTT
cdr3_aa: CATLTGEGTGELFF

j_call: TRBJ2-7
clone_size: .
v_call: TRBV5-1
d_call: .
cdr3_nt: TGCGCCAGCAGCTTGGGGTTTGAGGGCTACGAGCAGTACTTC
cdr3_aa: CASSLGFEGYEQYF

j_call: TRBJ2-7
clone_size: .
v_call: TRBV5-1
d_call: TRBD2
cdr3_nt: TGCGCCAGCAGCTTGAACCCTAGCGGGAACCCAATTGGCGAGCAGTACTTC
cdr3_aa: CASSLNPSGNPIGEQYF

j_call: TRBJ1-2
clone_size: .
v_call: TRBV4-3
d_call: .
cdr3_nt: TGCGCCAGCAGCCATGCGGGAGTTGGGTATGGCTACACCTTC
cdr3_aa: CASSHAGVGYGYTF

j_call: TRBJ2-5
clone_size: .
v_call: TRBV5-5
d_call: TRBD2
cdr3_nt: TGTGCCAGCAGCTGGGGGACTAGGGGGTACCAAGAGACCCAGTACTTC
cdr3_aa: CASSWGTRGYQETQYF

j_call: TRBJ2-1
clone_size: .
v_call: TRBV29-1
d_call: TRBD2
cdr3_nt: TGCAGCGTGCCTAGGGGAGCGGGAGGGCCGGCGAGCTCCTACAATGAGCAGTTCTTC
cdr3_aa: CSVPRGAGGPASSYNEQFF

j_call: TRBJ2-3
clone_size: .
v_call: TRBV29-1
d_call: .
cdr3_nt: TGCAGCGTTGAAGATCGGTTGCGGGGGCAGACAGATACGCAGTATTTT
cdr3_aa: CSVEDRLRGQTDTQYF

j_call: TRBJ2-7
clone_size: .
v_call: TRBV5-6
d_call: .
cdr3_nt: TGTGCCAGCAGCTTGGCAGGGTTCCTCGAGCAGTACTTC
cdr3_aa: CASSLAGFLEQYF

j_call: TRBJ2-6
clone_size: .
v_call: TRBV4-1
d_call: TRBD2
cdr3_nt: TGCGCCAGCAGCCAAGATCGACTAGCGGGCAACCTCTCTGGGGCCAACGTCCTGACTTTC
cdr3_aa: CASSQDRLAGNLSGANVLTF

j_call: TRBJ2-1
clone_size: .
v_call: TRBV7-3
d_call: .
cdr3_nt: TGTGCCAGCAGCTTAGGCGGGACAGCGTACGGTGAGCAGTTCTTC
cdr3_aa: CASSLGGTAYGEQFF

j_call: TRBJ2-6
clone_size: .
v_call: TRBV6-2/TRBV6-3
d_call: TRBD2
cdr3_nt: TGTGCCAGCAGCCCGGGGAGGGGAAGGACTGGGGCCAACGTCCTGACTTTC
cdr3_aa: CASSPGRGRTGANVLTF

j_call: TRBJ1-2
clone_size: .
v_call: TRBV20-1
d_call: TRBD1
cdr3_nt: TGCAGTGCCCCCGGGACAGACCTCTATGGCTACACCTTC
cdr3_aa: CSAPGTDLYGYTF

j_call: TRBJ1-2
clone_size: .
v_call: TRBV7-9
d_call: TRBD1
cdr3_nt: TGTGCCAGCAGCTTCCCGCCTACGACAGGGAGTGAGGGCTACACCTTC
cdr3_aa: CASSFPPTTGSEGYTF

j_call: TRBJ1-2
clone_size: .
v_call: TRBV7-2
d_call: .
cdr3_nt: TGTGCCAGCAGCTACGTGGAGGACCTAGCTAACTATGGCTACACCTTC
cdr3_aa: CASSYVEDLANYGYTF

j_call: TRBJ1-2
clone_size: .
v_call: TRBV10-3
d_call: .
cdr3_nt: TGTGCCACACCCCGGACAGCAAGTAACTATGGCTACACCTTC
cdr3_aa: CATPRTASNYGYTF

j_call: TRBJ2-1
clone_size: .
v_call: TRBV2
d_call: TRBD2
cdr3_nt: TGTGCCAGCAGTGAAGTGCCCCCGGGACTAGCGAGGAATGAGCAGTTCTTC
cdr3_aa: CASSEVPPGLARNEQFF

j_call: TRBJ2-1
clone_size: many
v_call: TRBV29-1
d_call: .
cdr3_nt: TGCAGCGTTGAATTTATGGAGTCAGCGTTCGGGCAGTTCTTC
cdr3_aa: CSVEFMESAFGQFF

j_call: TRBJ2-1
clone_size: .
v_call: TRBV24-1
d_call: .
cdr3_nt: TGTGCCACCAGTGATCTAAAGAACAATGAGCAGTTCTTC
cdr3_aa: CATSDLKNNEQFF

j_call: TRBJ2-3
clone_size: few
v_call: TRBV4-2
d_call: TRBD2
cdr3_nt: TGTGCCAGCAGCCAAGAAAGGAGTTGGCGGGAGGACACAGATACGCAGTATTTT
cdr3_aa: CASSQERSWREDTDTQYF

j_call: TRBJ2-1
clone_size: .
v_call: TRBV3-1
d_call: .
cdr3_nt: TGTGCCAGCAGCCAAATCAGGGGTGATGAGCAGTTCTTC
cdr3_aa: CASSQIRGDEQFF

j_call: TRBJ2-7
clone_size: .
v_call: TRBV5-1
d_call: .
cdr3_nt: TGCGCCAGCAGGGAGCAGCCTCAGGGCTACGAGCAGTACTTC
cdr3_aa: CASREQPQGYEQYF

j_call: TRBJ2-3
clone_size: .
v_call: TRBV6-1
d_call: .
cdr3_nt: TGTGCCAGCAGGAGCGGCGGGGTCACAGATACGCAGTATTTT
cdr3_aa: CASRSGGVTDTQYF

j_call: TRBJ2-3
clone_size: .
v_call: TRBV6-5
d_call: .
cdr3_nt: TGTGCCAGTGGTCTCCAGGTAACAGATACGCAGTATTTT
cdr3_aa: CASGLQVTDTQYF

j_call: TRBJ2-7
clone_size: .
v_call: TRBV12-5
d_call: TRBD1
cdr3_nt: TGTGCTAGTGGTTTGGGGGGGACAGGGGCCCTCTACGAGCAGTACTTC
cdr3_aa: CASGLGGTGALYEQYF

j_call: TRBJ1-4
clone_size: .
v_call: TRBV7-8
d_call: .
cdr3_nt: TGTGCCAGCAGCACGGGCCTTTCAACTAATGAAAAACTGTTTTTT
cdr3_aa: CASSTGLSTNEKLFF

j_call: TRBJ2-5
clone_size: few
v_call: TRBV6-5
d_call: TRBD1
cdr3_nt: TGTGCCAGCAGTATGGGACAGGCCGTCCAAGAGACCCAGTACTTC
cdr3_aa: CASSMGQAVQETQYF

j_call: TRBJ1-1
clone_size: .
v_call: TRBV12-3/TRBV12-4
d_call: .
cdr3_nt: TGTGCCAGCAGTTTGACCTCCTGGGCCGGTCTGAACACTGAAGCTTTCTTT
cdr3_aa: CASSLTSWAGLNTEAFF

j_call: TRBJ2-7
clone_size: .
v_call: TRBV7-9
d_call: .
cdr3_nt: TGTGCCAGCAGCAGGAGGGAGGCCGGCTCCTACGAGCAGTACTTC
cdr3_aa: CASSRREAGSYEQYF

j_call: TRBJ1-2
clone_size: .
v_call: TRBV28
d_call: TRBD1
cdr3_nt: TGTGCCAGCAGTCCAACGGGACAGGGGGGTACTAACTATGGCTACACCTTC
cdr3_aa: CASSPTGQGGTNYGYTF

j_call: TRBJ1-1
clone_size: .
v_call: TRBV5-1
d_call: .
cdr3_nt: TGCGCCAGCAGCTTGATAACAGGTACTGAAGCTTTCTTT
cdr3_aa: CASSLITGTEAFF

j_call: TRBJ2-1
clone_size: few
v_call: TRBV29-1
d_call: TRBD1
cdr3_nt: TGCAGCGTTGTCCCCCCGACAGGGACGGCGTACAATGAGCAGTTCTTC
cdr3_aa: CSVVPPTGTAYNEQFF

j_call: TRBJ2-1
clone_size: .
v_call: TRBV12-3/TRBV12-4
d_call: .
cdr3_nt: TGTGCCAGCAGCTTTGGAGGGGGCTACAATGAGCAGTTCTTC
cdr3_aa: CASSFGGGYNEQFF

j_call: TRBJ2-7
clone_size: few
v_call: TRBV12-3/TRBV12-4
d_call: .
cdr3_nt: TGTGCCAGCAGTCAACACCCCGGGAGTGGTCCCTACGAGCAGTACTTC
cdr3_aa: CASSQHPGSGPYEQYF

j_call: TRBJ2-1
clone_size: .
v_call: TRBV11-2
d_call: TRBD2
cdr3_nt: TGTGCCAGCAGCTCCCTTTTAGCGGGAGTGGTCAATGAGCAGTTCTTC
cdr3_aa: CASSSLLAGVVNEQFF

j_call: TRBJ1-1
clone_size: .
v_call: TRBV12-3/TRBV12-4
d_call: TRBD1
cdr3_nt: TGTGCCAGCAGCCCGACAGGGGAGAACACTGAAGCTTTCTTT
cdr3_aa: CASSPTGENTEAFF

j_call: TRBJ2-3
clone_size: .
v_call: TRBV20-1
d_call: .
cdr3_nt: TGCAGTGCTAGAGAGGACTTCTACAACACAGATACGCAGTATTTT
cdr3_aa: CSAREDFYNTDTQYF

j_call: TRBJ2-1
clone_size: .
v_call: TRBV5-1
d_call: TRBD2
cdr3_nt: TGCGCCAGCAGCTTCCTCCGGGAGGGCCGAATCAATGAGCAGTTCTTC
cdr3_aa: CASSFLREGRINEQFF

j_call: TRBJ1-2
clone_size: .
v_call: TRBV29-1
d_call: .
cdr3_nt: TGCAGCGCCTATGGGGGAAATGGCTACACCTTC
cdr3_aa: CSAYGGNGYTF

j_call: TRBJ2-7
clone_size: few
v_call: TRBV2
d_call: .
cdr3_nt: TGTGCCAGCAGTGAAGTAGGCGTCTCCTACGAGCAGTACTTC
cdr3_aa: CASSEVGVSYEQYF

j_call: TRBJ2-2
clone_size: .
v_call: TRBV12-5
d_call: .
cdr3_nt: TGTGCTAGTGGTTTGGCCCCGGCGACTTACACCGGGGAGCTGTTTTTT
cdr3_aa: CASGLAPATYTGELFF

j_call: TRBJ2-3
clone_size: .
v_call: TRBV20-1
d_call: .
cdr3_nt: TGCAGTGCTAGACTTCAACTCCGCGGTAGCCCCCTTAGCACAGATACGCAGTATTTT
cdr3_aa: CSARLQLRGSPLSTDTQYF

j_call: TRBJ2-5
clone_size: once
v_call: TRBV20-1
d_call: TRBD1
cdr3_nt: TGCAGTGCGGCCGGGGACAGGCTCCAAGAGACCCAGTACTTC
cdr3_aa: CSAAGDRLQETQYF

j_call: TRBJ2-3
clone_size: .
v_call: TRBV20-1
d_call: .
cdr3_nt: TGCAGTGCTACTGGGGGTTCAGATACGCAGTATTTT
cdr3_aa: CSATGGSDTQYF

j_call: TRBJ2-2
clone_size: .
v_call: TRBV5-1
d_call: TRBD1
cdr3_nt: TGCGCCAGCAGCTTCGGACAGGTTGGCGAGGAGCTGTTTTTT
cdr3_aa: CASSFGQVGEELFF

j_call: TRBJ1-1
clone_size: .
v_call: TRBV7-9
d_call: .
cdr3_nt: TGTGCCAGCAGCCCAGCGCAGGGAGTGAACACTGAGGCTTTCTTT
cdr3_aa: CASSPAQGVNTEAFF

j_call: TRBJ1-2
clone_size: .
v_call: TRBV12-3/TRBV12-4
d_call: TRBD1
cdr3_nt: TGTGCCAGCAGTTTAGTGGCAGGGGGCCGTGGCTACACCTTC
cdr3_aa: CASSLVAGGRGYTF

j_call: TRBJ1-2
clone_size: .
v_call: TRBV27
d_call: .
cdr3_nt: TGTGCCAGCAGTTTAACGCCGGCCAGCGGCTACACCTTC
cdr3_aa: CASSLTPASGYTF

j_call: TRBJ2-7
clone_size: .
v_call: TRBV12-3/TRBV12-4
d_call: TRBD1
cdr3_nt: TGTGCCAGCAGTTTCAGGGGGTTCCCCCACGAGCAGTACTTC
cdr3_aa: CASSFRGFPHEQYF

j_call: TRBJ1-1
clone_size: .
v_call: TRBV29-1
d_call: .
cdr3_nt: TGCAGCGGCGCAGAAACATTGAACACTGAAGCTTTCTTT
cdr3_aa: CSGAETLNTEAFF

j_call: TRBJ1-5
clone_size: .
v_call: TRBV11-2
d_call: .
cdr3_nt: TGTGCCAGCAGCTTAAGGGGCGTGAGGGATCAGCCCCAGCATTTT
cdr3_aa: CASSLRGVRDQPQHF

j_call: TRBJ2-5
clone_size: .
v_call: TRBV2
d_call: .
cdr3_nt: TGTGCCAGCAGTGAAGGGGGTGGGGCCGTAGAGACCCAGTACTTC
cdr3_aa: CASSEGGGAVETQYF

j_call: TRBJ1-1
clone_size: once
v_call: TRBV10-3
d_call: TRBD1
cdr3_nt: TGTGCCATCAGTGAGTCGACAGGGCCCACTGAAGCTTTCTTT
cdr3_aa: CAISESTGPTEAFF

j_call: TRBJ2-4
clone_size: .
v_call: TRBV11-2
d_call: TRBD2
cdr3_nt: TGTGCCAGCAGCTTAGATCTGGGTAGCGGGAGGGCCAAGGACATTCAGTACTTC
cdr3_aa: CASSLDLGSGRAKDIQYF

j_call: TRBJ2-1
clone_size: .
v_call: TRBV7-2
d_call: .
cdr3_nt: TGTGCCAGCAGCTTATTTCCCAATGAGCAGTTCTTC
cdr3_aa: CASSLFPNEQFF